Below are 11 T cell receptor beta chains sequenced from a single sample in a study of T cell changes during pregnancy in multiple sclerosis. Data came from immunoSEQ multiplex PCR; TCRdb stores just in-frame clones and leaves some out. The data show 89,000 or so clones, about 91% seen once. The sequenced sample was PBMCs, obtained in the first trimester of pregnancy. The receptor set was obtained from a female donor in good health, serving as a control in a pregnancy study. Some clones in this sample may be carry-over from other donors' samples.

The rearrangement uses TRBV6-5 and TRBJ2-5; no firm D call. The CDR3 extends over 14 amino acids. Germline CDR1 is MNHEY and CDR2 is SVGAGI. Between the trimmed V and J ends, which lost 0 bases and 5 bases, there was a span of 10 bases. The CDR3 DNA is TGTGCCAGCAGTTACTCAGGTAGCACCGAGACCCAGTACTTC. Protein sequence: CASSYSGSTETQYF.

V and J are TRBV30 and TRBJ1-1, with 9 nucleotides matching TRBD1. CDR3 length: 14 residues. From germline, CDR1 is GTSNPN and CDR2 SVGIG (reference sequence). V gave up 3 bases and J gave up 1 base; unmatched junction bases: 3. CDR3 DNA: TGTGCCTGGAGGGGACAGGGCGGGAACACTGAAGCTTTCTTT. Its protein is CAWRGQGGNTEAFF.

J is TRBJ2-3 and V is TRBV7-6, with D possibly matching TRBD2 (5 bases). Germline V gene lookup returns CDR1 SGHVS and CDR2 FNYEAQ. Trimming took 0 bases from V and 1 from J, leaving 5 bases between them. The CDR3 contains 14 residues. In nucleotides, the CDR3 is TGTGCCAGCAGCTTAGCGCGGGGCACAGATACGCAGTATTTT. Translation: CASSLARGTDTQYF.

In the case of this clone: Mismatch with germline at one junction end may stem from a read error. The chain joins TRBV6-1 to TRBJ1-6; no reliable D call. The germline CDR1 and CDR2 sequences are MNHNS and SASEGT. This CDR3 region has 15 residues. The CDR3 bases are TGTGCCAGCAGGGAAGCCAGCTCCTATAATTCACCCCTCCACTTT. Its protein is CASREASSYNSPLHF.

The V call is TRBV19, the J call TRBJ2-3; D remains unclear. Trimming stripped 6 bases from V and 3 bases from J, with 16 bases between. The CDR3 runs to 15 residues. From germline, CDR1 is LNHDA and CDR2 SQIVND (reference sequence). The CDR3: CASSLTITATDTQYF. The CDR3 DNA reads as TGTGCCAGTAGCCTGACAATTACGGCTACAGATACGCAGTATTTT.

The chain employs TRBV7-3 and TRBJ2-1; D call uncertain. The CDR3 length is 13 residues. V was clipped by 5 bases and J by 0 bases, with 5 bases between them. Germline V CDR1 and CDR2: SGHTA, FQGTGA. This CDR3 is CASSISSYNEQFF. Written as DNA, the CDR3 is TGTGCCAGCAGCATCAGCTCCTACAATGAGCAGTTCTTC.

V and J are TRBV6-4 and TRBJ2-7, with no clear D. CDR1 is MRHNA and CDR2 is SNTAGT in the germline V gene. CDR3 length: 11 residues. Trimming pared 7 bases from V and 1 base from J, leaving 5 bases between. This chain's CDR3 is CASIRSYEQYF. DNA for the CDR3: TGTGCCAGCATTCGTTCCTACGAGCAGTACTTC.

V is TRBV5-4 and J is TRBJ1-2; D is possibly TRBD1 (5 bases). V was trimmed by 1 base and J by 1 base, leaving 8 bases between them. Germline loops: CDR1 SGHNT, CDR2 YYREEE (reference sequence). The CDR3 has 14 amino acids. This CDR3 reads CASSLTGDNYGYTF. DNA of the CDR3: TGTGCCAGCAGCTTGACAGGAGATAACTATGGCTACACCTTC.

J is TRBJ2-1 and V is TRBV7-2, with no clear D. Germline CDR1 SGHTA, CDR2 FQGNSA. This CDR3 is 15 amino acids long. Trimming left V 6 bases short and J 0 bases short, with 12 bases between. This CDR3 reads CASSSSPSSYNEQFF. The CDR3 DNA is TGTGCCAGCAGTTCGTCCCCGAGCTCCTACAATGAGCAGTTCTTC.

The chain couples TRBV7-9 to TRBJ1-2; 12 nucleotides line up with TRBD1. Germline CDR1 SEHNR, CDR2 FQNEAQ (reference sequence). The CDR3 extends over 15 amino acids. Trimming at V came to 5 bases and at J to 4 bases, leaving 5 bases not matched to a gene. In DNA, the CDR3 is TGTGCCAGCAGCCGAGGGACAGGGGGCGTCTATGGCTACACCTTC. It specifies CASSRGTGGVYGYTF.

CDR3 DNA: TGCGCCAGCAGCTTCGGACAGCCGAACACCGGGGAGCTGTTTTTT. As protein: CASSFGQPNTGELFF. This chain links TRBV5-1 with TRBJ2-2, with D perhaps TRBD1 (6 bases). CDR1 and CDR2 (germline): SGHRS, YFSETQ. The length of the CDR3 is 15 residues. The germline V and J ends were trimmed by 2 bases and 0 bases, with 8 bases remaining between them.